This T cell receptor beta chain is drawn from a study of blood T cell repertoires in COVID-19. Study information: T cells, B-cell-depleted T cells, or PBMCs supplied cDNA or gDNA.

The repertoire was sequenced with immunoSEQ multiplex PCR; TCRdb's copy has only in-frame clones and lacks some. Of about 310,000 clones in the sample, about nine tenths were seen once. Sequenced input: peripheral blood. The clonotype originates from a man aged 45-65 years with active or convalescent COVID-19.

CDR3 loop: CASSDHEGLDTEAFF. In DNA, the CDR3 is TGTGCCAGCAGTGACCATGAGGGATTGGACACTGAAGCTTTCTTT. This chain uses TRBV25-1 with TRBJ1-1; D uncertain. The CDR3 totals 15 residues. V dropped 3 bases and J dropped 3 bases, with 14 bases sitting between them. Germline V CDR1 and CDR2: MGHDK, SYGVNS.